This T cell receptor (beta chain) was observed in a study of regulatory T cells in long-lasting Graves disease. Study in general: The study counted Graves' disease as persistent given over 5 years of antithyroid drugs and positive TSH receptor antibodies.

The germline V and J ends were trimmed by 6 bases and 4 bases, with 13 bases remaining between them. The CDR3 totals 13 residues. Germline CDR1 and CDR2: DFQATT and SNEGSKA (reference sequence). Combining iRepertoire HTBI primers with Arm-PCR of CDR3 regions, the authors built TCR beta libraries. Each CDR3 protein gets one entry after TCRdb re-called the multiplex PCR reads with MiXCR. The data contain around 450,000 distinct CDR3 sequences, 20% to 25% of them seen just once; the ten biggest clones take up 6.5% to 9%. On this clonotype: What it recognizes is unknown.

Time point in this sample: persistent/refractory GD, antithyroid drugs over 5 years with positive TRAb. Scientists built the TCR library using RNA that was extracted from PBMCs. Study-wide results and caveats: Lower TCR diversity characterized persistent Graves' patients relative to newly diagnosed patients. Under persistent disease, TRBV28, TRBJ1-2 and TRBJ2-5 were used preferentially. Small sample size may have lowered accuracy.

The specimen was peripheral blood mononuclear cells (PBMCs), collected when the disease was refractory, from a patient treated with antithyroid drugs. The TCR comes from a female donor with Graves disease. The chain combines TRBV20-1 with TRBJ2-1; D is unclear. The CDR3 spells CSAERTLYNEQFF. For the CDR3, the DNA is TGCAGTGCCGAACGGACCCTATACAATGAGCAGTTCTTC.